The entry below describes one T cell receptor beta chain. The antigen is not known. The data were taken from a study of graft-versus-host responses after intestinal transplantation. Study context: In this cohort, recipients had multivisceral, liver-intestinal, or isolated intestinal transplants. Each patient got anti-thymocyte globulin induction, then tacrolimus and steroids for roughly 3 years. Study-wide results and limits: Peak levels of circulating GvH clones tracked with early post-transplant HvG declines. High graft-versus-host to host-versus-graft clonal ratios were found in allografts of patients who had graft-donor T cell macrochimerism.

Assay: immunoSEQ multiplex PCR; the TCRdb copy retains only in-frame clones and omits some. The sample contains about 150,000 clones, 80% to 95% of which appear only once. Germline V gives CDR1 SGHRS, CDR2 YFSETQ. J gave up 0 bases and V 1 base, and 3 bases lay outside the gene matches. CDR3 size: 16 residues. This sample comprised unstimulated CD4+ T cells sorted from spleen or lymph node cells, obtained before intestinal transplant. The sequence came from a human donor who received an intestinal transplant. The chain recombines TRBV5-1 with TRBJ2-2; 7 bases align to TRBD2. The CDR3: CASSLSGKPNTGELFF. The CDR3 DNA follows: TGCGCCAGCAGCTTGAGCGGGAAGCCGAACACCGGGGAGCTGTTTTTT.